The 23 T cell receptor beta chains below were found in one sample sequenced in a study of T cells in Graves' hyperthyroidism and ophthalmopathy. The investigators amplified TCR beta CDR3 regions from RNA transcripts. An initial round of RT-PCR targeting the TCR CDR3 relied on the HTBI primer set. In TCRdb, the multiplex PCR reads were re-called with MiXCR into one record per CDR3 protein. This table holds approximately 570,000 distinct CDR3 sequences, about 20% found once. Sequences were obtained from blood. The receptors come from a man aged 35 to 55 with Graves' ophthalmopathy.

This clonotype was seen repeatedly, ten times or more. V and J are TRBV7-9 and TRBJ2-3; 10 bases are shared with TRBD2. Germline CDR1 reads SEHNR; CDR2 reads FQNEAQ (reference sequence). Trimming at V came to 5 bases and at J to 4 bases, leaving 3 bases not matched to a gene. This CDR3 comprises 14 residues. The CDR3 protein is CASSRTSGPDTQYF. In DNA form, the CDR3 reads TGTGCCAGCAGCCGGACTAGCGGACCAGATACGCAGTATTTT.

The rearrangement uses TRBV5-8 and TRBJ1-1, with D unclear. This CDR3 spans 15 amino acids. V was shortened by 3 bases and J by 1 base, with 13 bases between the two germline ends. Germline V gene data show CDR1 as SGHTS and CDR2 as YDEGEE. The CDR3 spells CASSSFSAGNTEAFF. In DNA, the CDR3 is TGTGCCAGCAGCTCATTTAGTGCTGGGAACACTGAAGCTTTCTTT. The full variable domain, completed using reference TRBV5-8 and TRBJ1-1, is EAGVTQSPTHLIKTRGQQATLRCSPISGHTSVYWYQQALGLGLQFLLWYDEGEERNRGNFPPRFSGRQFPNYSSELNVNALELEDSALYLCASSSFSAGNTEAFFGQGTRLTVV.

The CDR3 coding sequence is TGCGCCAGCAGCTTGGCGGGGGCCTCGAAACTGTTTTTT. Its translation: CASSLAGASKLFF. This rearrangement joins TRBV5-1 to TRBJ1-4, with a possible D match to TRBD1 (6 bases). Trimming took off 0 bases at V and 11 bases at J, with 11 bases between the two ends. The germline V gene has CDR1 SGHRS and CDR2 YFSETQ. The CDR3 extends over 13 amino acids.

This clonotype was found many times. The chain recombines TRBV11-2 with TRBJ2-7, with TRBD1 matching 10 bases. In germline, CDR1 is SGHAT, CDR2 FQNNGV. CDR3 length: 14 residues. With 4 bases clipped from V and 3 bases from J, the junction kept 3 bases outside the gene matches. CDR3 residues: CASSSRDRGYEQYF. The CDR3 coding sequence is TGTGCCAGCAGCTCGCGGGACAGGGGCTACGAGCAGTACTTC. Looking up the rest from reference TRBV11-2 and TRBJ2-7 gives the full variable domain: EAGVAQSPRYKIIEKRQSVAFWCNPISGHATLYWYQQILGQGPKLLIQFQNNGVVDDSQLPKDRFSAERLKGVDSTLKIQPAKLEDSAVYLCASSSRDRGYEQYFGPGTRLTVT.

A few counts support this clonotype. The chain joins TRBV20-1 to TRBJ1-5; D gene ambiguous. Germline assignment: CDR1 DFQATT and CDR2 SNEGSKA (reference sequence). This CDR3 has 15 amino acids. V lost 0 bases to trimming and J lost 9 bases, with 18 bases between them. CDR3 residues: CSARERAGYSPPQHF. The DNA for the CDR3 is TGCAGTGCTAGAGAACGGGCCGGGTATAGTCCGCCCCAGCATTTT.

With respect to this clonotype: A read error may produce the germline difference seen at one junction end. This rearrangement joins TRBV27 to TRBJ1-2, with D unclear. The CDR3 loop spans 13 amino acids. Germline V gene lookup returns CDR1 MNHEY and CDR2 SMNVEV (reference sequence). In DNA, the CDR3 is TGTGCCAGCAGTTTTACAGCGAACTATGGCCACACCTTC. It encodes CASSFTANYGHTF.

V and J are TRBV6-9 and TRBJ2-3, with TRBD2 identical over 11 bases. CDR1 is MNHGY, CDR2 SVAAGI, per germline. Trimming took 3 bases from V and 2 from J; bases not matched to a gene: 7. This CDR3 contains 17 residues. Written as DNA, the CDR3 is TGTGCCAGCAGTTACACCGGGACTAGCGGTTTCACAGATACGCAGTATTTT. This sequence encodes CASSYTGTSGFTDTQYF.

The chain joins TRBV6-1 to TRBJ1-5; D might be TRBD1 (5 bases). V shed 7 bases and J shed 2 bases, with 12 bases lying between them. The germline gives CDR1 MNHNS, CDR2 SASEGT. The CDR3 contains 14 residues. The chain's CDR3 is CASTSRGGNQPQHF. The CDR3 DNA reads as TGTGCCAGCACATCGAGAGGGGGCAATCAGCCCCAGCATTTT.

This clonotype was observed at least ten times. CDR3 sequence: CSATNPGTSGTYEQYF. Here the CDR3 DNA reads TGCAGTGCTACTAACCCTGGGACTAGCGGGACCTACGAGCAGTACTTC. The chain uses TRBV20-1 and TRBJ2-7, with 13 nucleotides matching TRBD2. This CDR3 comprises 16 residues. Germline V lookup: CDR1 DFQATT, CDR2 SNEGSKA (reference sequence). V shed 4 bases and J 2 bases; nucleotides not matched to a gene: 8.

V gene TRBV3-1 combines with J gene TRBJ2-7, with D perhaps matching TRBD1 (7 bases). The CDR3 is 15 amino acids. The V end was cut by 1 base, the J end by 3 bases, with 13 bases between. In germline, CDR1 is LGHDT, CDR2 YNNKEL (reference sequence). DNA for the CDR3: TGTGCCAGCAGCCAAGGACTCAGGGGGGTCTACGAGCAGTACTTC. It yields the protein CASSQGLRGVYEQYF.

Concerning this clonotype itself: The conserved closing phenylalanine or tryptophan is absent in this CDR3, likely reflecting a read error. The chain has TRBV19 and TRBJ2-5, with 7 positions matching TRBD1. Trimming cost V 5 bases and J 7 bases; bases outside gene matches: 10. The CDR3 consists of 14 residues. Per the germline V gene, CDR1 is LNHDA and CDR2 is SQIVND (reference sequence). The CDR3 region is CASSPDREKATQYL. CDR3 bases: TGTGCCAGTAGTCCTGACAGGGAGAAGGCGACCCAGTACCTC.

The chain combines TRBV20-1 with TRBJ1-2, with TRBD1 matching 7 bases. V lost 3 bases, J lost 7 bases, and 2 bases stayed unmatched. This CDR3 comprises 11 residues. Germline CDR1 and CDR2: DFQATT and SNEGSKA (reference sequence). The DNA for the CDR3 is TGCAGTGCTAGGGGGACAGTTGGCTACACCTTC. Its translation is CSARGTVGYTF.

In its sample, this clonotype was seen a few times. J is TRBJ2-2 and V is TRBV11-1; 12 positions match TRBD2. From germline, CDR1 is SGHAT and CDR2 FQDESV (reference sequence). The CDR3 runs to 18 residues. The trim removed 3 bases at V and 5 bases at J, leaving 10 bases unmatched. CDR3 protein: CASSFRATSGRITGELFF. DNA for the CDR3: TGTGCCAGCAGCTTCAGGGCCACTAGCGGGAGGATAACCGGGGAGCTGTTTTTT.

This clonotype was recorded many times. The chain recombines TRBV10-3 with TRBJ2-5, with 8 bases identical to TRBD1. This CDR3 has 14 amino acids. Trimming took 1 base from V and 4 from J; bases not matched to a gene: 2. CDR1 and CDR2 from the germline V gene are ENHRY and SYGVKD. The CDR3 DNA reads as TGTGCCATCAGTGAGTTAACAGGGGGAGAGACCCAGTACTTC. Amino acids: CAISELTGGETQYF.

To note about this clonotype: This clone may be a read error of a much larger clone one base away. For the CDR3, the DNA is TGTGCCTGGGGTCGCGAGGGACCTGCATATGGCTACACCTTC. Protein sequence: CAWGREGPAYGYTF. V usage is TRBV30 and J usage is TRBJ1-2, with D perhaps matching TRBD1 (5 bases). Trimming removed 5 bases from V and 5 bases from J, with 18 bases in between. The CDR3 has 14 amino acids. From germline, CDR1 is GTSNPN and CDR2 SVGIG (reference sequence).

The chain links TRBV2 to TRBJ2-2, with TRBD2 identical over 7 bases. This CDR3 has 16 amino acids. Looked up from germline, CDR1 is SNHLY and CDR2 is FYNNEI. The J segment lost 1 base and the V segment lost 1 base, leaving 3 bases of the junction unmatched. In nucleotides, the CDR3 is TGTGCCAGCAGTGAAGTCGGGGGGAGGAACACCGGGGAGCTGTTTTTT. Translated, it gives CASSEVGGRNTGELFF.

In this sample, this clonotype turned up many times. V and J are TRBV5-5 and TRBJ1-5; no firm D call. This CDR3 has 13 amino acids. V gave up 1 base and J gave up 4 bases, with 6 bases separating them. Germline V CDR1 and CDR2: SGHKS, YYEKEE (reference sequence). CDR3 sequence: CASSLTANQPQHF. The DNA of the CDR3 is TGTGCCAGCAGCTTGACGGCAAATCAGCCCCAGCATTTT.

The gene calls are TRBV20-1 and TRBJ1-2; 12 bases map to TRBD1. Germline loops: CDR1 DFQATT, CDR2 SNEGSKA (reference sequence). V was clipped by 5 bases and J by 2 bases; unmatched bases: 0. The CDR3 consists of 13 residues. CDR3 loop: CSAGTGGNYGYTF. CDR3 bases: TGCAGTGCTGGGACAGGGGGCAACTATGGCTACACCTTC.

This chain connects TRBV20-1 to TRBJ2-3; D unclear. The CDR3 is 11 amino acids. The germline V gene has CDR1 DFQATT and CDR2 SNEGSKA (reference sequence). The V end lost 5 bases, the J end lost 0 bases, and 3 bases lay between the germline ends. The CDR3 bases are TGCAGTGCTGTCAGCACAGATACGCAGTATTTT. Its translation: CSAVSTDTQYF.

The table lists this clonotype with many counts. The CDR3 DNA follows: TGTGCCAGCAGCCAAGGAACCTCCATGATACGGGAGACCCAGTACTTC. This translates into CASSQGTSMIRETQYF. The chain carries TRBV3-1 and TRBJ2-5; D call uncertain. V was shortened by 1 base and J by 5 bases, with 17 bases between the two germline ends. The germline V gene has CDR1 LGHDT and CDR2 YNNKEL (reference sequence). The length of the CDR3 is 16 residues.

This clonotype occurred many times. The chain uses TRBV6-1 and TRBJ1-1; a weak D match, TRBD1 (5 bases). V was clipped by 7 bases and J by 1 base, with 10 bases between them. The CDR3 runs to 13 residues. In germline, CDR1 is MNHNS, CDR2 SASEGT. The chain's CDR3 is CASKGTGNTEAFF. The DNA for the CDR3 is TGTGCCAGCAAGGGGACGGGGAACACTGAAGCTTTCTTT.

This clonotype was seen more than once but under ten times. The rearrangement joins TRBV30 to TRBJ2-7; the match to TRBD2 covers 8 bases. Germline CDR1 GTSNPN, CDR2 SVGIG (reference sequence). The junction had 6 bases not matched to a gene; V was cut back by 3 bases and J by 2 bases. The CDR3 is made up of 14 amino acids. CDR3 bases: TGTGCCTGGAGCTTCGGGGGGGTCCCCTACGAGCAGTACTTC. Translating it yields CAWSFGGVPYEQYF.

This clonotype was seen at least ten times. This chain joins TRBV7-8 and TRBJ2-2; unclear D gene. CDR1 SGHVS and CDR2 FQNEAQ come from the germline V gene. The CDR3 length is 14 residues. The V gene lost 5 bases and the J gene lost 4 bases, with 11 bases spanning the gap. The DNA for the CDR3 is TGTGCCAGCAGCCCTCCGCGGACCACCGGGGAGCTGTTTTTT. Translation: CASSPPRTTGELFF. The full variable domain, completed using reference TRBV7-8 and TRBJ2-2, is GAGVSQSPRYKVAKRGQDVALRCDPISGHVSLFWYQQALGQGPEFLTYFQNEAQLDKSGLPSDRFFAERPEGSVSTLKIQRTQQEDSAVYLCASSPPRTTGELFFGEGSRLTVL.